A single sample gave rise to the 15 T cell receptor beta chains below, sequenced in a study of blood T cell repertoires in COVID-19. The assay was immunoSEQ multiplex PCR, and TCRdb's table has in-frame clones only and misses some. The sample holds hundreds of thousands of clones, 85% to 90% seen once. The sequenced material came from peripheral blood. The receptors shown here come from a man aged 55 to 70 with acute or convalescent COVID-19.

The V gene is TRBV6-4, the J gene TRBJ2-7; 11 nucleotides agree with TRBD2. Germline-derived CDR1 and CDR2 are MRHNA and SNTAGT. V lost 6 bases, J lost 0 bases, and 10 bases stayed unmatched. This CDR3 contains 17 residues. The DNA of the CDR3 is TGTGCCAGCAGCGGCCCTAGCGGGGGGAAGGGCTCCTACGAGCAGTACTTC. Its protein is CASSGPSGGKGSYEQYF.

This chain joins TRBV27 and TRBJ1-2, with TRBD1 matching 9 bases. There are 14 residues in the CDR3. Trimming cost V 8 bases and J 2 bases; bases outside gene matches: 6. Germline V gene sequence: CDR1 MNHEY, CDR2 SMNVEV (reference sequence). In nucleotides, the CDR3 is TGTGCCAGCGGTTACAGGGGGCGAAACTATGGCTACACCTTC. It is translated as CASGYRGRNYGYTF.

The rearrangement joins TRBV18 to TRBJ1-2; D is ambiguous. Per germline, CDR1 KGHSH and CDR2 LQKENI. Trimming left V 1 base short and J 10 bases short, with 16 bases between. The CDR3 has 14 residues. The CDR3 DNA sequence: TGTGCCAGCTCACCACTGAACGAAGGAGCAGCCTACACCTTC. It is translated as CASSPLNEGAAYTF. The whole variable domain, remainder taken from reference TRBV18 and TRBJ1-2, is NAGVMQNPRHLVRRRGQEARLRCSPMKGHSHVYWYRQLPEEGLKFMVYLQKENIIDESGMPKERFSAEFPKEGPSILRIQQVVRGDSAAYFCASSPLNEGAAYTFGSGTRLTVV.

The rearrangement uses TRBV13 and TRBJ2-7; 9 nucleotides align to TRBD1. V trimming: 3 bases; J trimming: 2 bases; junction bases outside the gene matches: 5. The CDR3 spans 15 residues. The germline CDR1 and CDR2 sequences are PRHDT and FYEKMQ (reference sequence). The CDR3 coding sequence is TGTGCCAGCAGCTTGGGACAGGGAATTCCCTACGAGCAGTACTTC. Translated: CASSLGQGIPYEQYF.

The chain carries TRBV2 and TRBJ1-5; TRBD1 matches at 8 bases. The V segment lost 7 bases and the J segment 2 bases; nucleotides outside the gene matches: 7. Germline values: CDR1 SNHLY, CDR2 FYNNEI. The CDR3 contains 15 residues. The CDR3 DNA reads TGTGCCAGCACCGACAGGGGAACCCGCAATCAGCCCCAGCATTTT. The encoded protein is CASTDRGTRNQPQHF.

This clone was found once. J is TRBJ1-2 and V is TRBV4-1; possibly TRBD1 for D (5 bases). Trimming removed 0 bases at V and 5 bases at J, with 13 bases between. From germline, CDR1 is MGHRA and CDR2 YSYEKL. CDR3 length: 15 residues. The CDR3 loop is CASSQERGRWYGYTF. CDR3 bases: TGCGCCAGCAGCCAAGAGCGGGGACGGTGGTATGGCTACACCTTC.

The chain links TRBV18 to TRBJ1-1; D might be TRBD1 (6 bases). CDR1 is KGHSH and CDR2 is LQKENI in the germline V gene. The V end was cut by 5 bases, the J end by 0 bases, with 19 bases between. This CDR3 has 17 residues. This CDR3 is CASSSIDRPVMNTEAFF. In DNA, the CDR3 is TGTGCCAGCTCATCAATTGACAGGCCGGTCATGAACACTGAAGCTTTCTTT.

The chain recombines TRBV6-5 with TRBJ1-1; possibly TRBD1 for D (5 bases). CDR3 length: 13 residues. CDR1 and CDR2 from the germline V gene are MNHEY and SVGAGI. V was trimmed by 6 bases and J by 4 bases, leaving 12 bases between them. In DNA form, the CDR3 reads TGTGCCAGCAGCGGACACCTGTCCACTGAAGCTTTCTTT. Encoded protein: CASSGHLSTEAFF.

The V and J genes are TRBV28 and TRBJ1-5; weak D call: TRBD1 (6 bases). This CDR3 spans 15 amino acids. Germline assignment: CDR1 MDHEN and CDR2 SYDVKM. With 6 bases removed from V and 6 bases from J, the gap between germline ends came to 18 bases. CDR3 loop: CASRAAGVRSQPQHF. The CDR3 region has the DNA TGTGCCAGCAGGGCGGCAGGGGTCCGGAGTCAGCCCCAGCATTTT.

The CDR3 DNA follows: TGTGCCATCAGTGACCTCCGGGACAGGAGCTCCTACGAGCAGTACTTC. Amino acid sequence: CAISDLRDRSSYEQYF. The rearrangement uses TRBV10-3 and TRBJ2-7; 8 bases agree with TRBD1. J was trimmed by 0 bases and V by 3 bases; bases with no gene match: 7. Looked up from germline, CDR1 is ENHRY and CDR2 is SYGVKD. CDR3 length: 16 amino acids.

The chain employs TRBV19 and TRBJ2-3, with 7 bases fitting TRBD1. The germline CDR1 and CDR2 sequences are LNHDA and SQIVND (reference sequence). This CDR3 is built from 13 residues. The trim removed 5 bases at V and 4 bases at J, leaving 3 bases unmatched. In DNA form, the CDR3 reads TGTGCCAGTAGTCACAGGGGTTCAGATACGCAGTATTTT. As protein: CASSHRGSDTQYF.

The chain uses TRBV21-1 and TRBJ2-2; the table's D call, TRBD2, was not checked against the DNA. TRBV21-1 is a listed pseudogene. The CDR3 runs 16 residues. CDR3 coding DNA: TGTGCCAGTAGCCTCCGGGGGGGTTTAGCGATCGGGGAGCTGTTTTTT. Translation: CASSLRGGLAIGELFF.

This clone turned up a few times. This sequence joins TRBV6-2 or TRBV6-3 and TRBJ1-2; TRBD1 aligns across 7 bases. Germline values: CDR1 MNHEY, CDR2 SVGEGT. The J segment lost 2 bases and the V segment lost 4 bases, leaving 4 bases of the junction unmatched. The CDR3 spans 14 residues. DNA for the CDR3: TGTGCCAGCAGTTCCCTACAGGGGAACTATGGCTACACCTTC. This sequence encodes CASSSLQGNYGYTF.

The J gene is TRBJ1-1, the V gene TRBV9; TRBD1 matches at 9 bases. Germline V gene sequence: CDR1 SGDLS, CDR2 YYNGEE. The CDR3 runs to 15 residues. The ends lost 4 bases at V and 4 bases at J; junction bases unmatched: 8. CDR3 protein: CASSPGTGTATEAFF. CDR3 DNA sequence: TGTGCCAGCAGCCCAGGGACAGGGACGGCCACTGAAGCTTTCTTT. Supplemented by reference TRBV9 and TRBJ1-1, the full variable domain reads DSGVTQTPKHLITATGQRVTLRCSPRSGDLSVYWYQQSLDQGLQFLIQYYNGEERAKGNILERFSAQQFPDLHSELNLSSLELGDSALYFCASSPGTGTATEAFFGQGTRLTVV.

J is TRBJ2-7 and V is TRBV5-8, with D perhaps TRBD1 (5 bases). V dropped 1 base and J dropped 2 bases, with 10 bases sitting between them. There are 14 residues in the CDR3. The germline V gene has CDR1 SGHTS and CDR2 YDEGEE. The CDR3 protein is CASSLKQVPYEQYF. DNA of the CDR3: TGTGCCAGCAGCTTGAAACAGGTCCCCTACGAGCAGTACTTC. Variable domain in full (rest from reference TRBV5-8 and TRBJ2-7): EAGVTQSPTHLIKTRGQQATLRCSPISGHTSVYWYQQALGLGLQFLLWYDEGEERNRGNFPPRFSGRQFPNYSSELNVNALELEDSALYLCASSLKQVPYEQYFGPGTRLTVT.